This entry lists 30 T cell receptor beta chains sequenced from one sample in a study of T cell responses to AZD1222 COVID-19 vaccine. Only in-frame clones appear in the TCRdb table, and some are missing; sequencing was by immunoSEQ multiplex PCR. The repertoire consists of some 75,000 clones, with around nine tenths occurring once and the leading ten covering roughly 11%. The sequences come from peripheral blood, collected on day 0 of AZD1222 vaccination. Receptors originate from an adult in good health.

The chain links TRBV4-1 to TRBJ2-1, with D possibly being TRBD1 (6 bases). The V gene's germline CDR1 is MGHRA and CDR2 YSYEKL. The CDR3 is made up of 18 amino acids. Trimming removed 3 bases from V and 0 bases from J, with 18 bases in between. CDR3 coding DNA: TGCGCCAGCAGCCACAAGGACAACAGGGTGAGCTCCTACAATGAGCAGTTCTTC. Protein product: CASSHKDNRVSSYNEQFF.

The chain recombines TRBV5-4 with TRBJ2-2; D is uncertain. The length of the CDR3 is 13 residues. CDR1 is SGHNT and CDR2 is YYREEE in the germline V gene (reference sequence). The germline V and J ends were trimmed by 4 bases and 2 bases, with 6 bases remaining between them. DNA of the CDR3: TGTGCCAGCAGCCGACAAAACACCGGGGAGCTGTTTTTT. It codes for CASSRQNTGELFF.

V gene TRBV5-1 combines with J gene TRBJ1-1, with D possibly being TRBD1 (5 bases). V gave up 4 bases and J gave up 2 bases, with 15 bases separating them. This CDR3 is 15 amino acids long. The V gene's germline CDR1 is SGHRS and CDR2 YFSETQ. The CDR3 DNA is TGCGCCAGCAGCCCCCTCGGACAACTAAACACTGAAGCTTTCTTT. It encodes CASSPLGQLNTEAFF.

V gene TRBV24-1 combines with J gene TRBJ2-1, with 10 bases identical to TRBD2. From germline, CDR1 is KGHDR and CDR2 SFDVKD. V lost 4 bases to trimming and J lost 2 bases; unmatched junction nucleotides: 4. The CDR3 consists of 16 residues. The CDR3 region has the DNA TGTGCCACCAGTGAGGGAGCGGGGGGGCCCTACAATGAGCAGTTCTTC. Its translation is CATSEGAGGPYNEQFF.

The CDR3 loop reads CSAGEGAYGYTF. The CDR3 nucleotides read TGCAGCGCGGGGGAGGGGGCCTATGGCTACACCTTC. This chain links TRBV29-1 with TRBJ1-2; TRBD1 aligns across 7 bases. The CDR3 is made up of 12 amino acids. Looked up from germline, CDR1 is SQVTM and CDR2 is ANQGSEA. V lost 7 bases to trimming and J lost 4 bases; unmatched junction nucleotides: 6. Together with reference TRBV29-1 and TRBJ1-2, the CDR3 gives the full variable domain: SAVISQKPSRDICQRGTSLTIQCQVDSQVTMMFWYRQQPGQSLTLIATANQGSEATYESGFVIDKFPISRPNLTFSTLTVSNMSPEDSSIYLCSAGEGAYGYTFGSGTRLTVV.

The chain uses TRBV3-1 (or the pseudogene TRBV3-2) and TRBJ1-4; D gene ambiguous. Germline assignment: CDR1 LGHDT and CDR2 YNNKEL (reference sequence). The CDR3 is 16 amino acids. The V gene lost 0 bases and the J gene lost 0 bases, with 8 bases spanning the gap. CDR3 DNA sequence: TGTGCCAGCAGCCAAGATCTACCCTCAACTAATGAAAAACTGTTTTTT. Protein product: CASSQDLPSTNEKLFF.

V and J are TRBV7-3 and TRBJ2-1; 8 positions agree with TRBD2. J lost 6 bases, V lost 5 bases, and 9 bases had no gene match. Germline CDR1 reads SGHTA; CDR2 reads FQGTGA. The length of the CDR3 is 15 residues. The CDR3 reads CASSQSGRASNEQFF. The CDR3 nucleotides read TGTGCCAGCAGCCAAAGCGGGAGAGCTTCCAATGAGCAGTTCTTC.

The chain couples TRBV15 to TRBJ2-3, with TRBD1 matching 11 bases. The CDR3 extends over 15 amino acids. With 1 base clipped from V and 6 bases from J, the junction kept 3 bases outside the gene matches. CDR1 is LNHNV, CDR2 YYDKDF, per germline (reference sequence). The CDR3 DNA reads as TGTGCCACCAGCAGAGGCGGGACAGGGGGGGATACGCAGTATTTT. Encoded protein: CATSRGGTGGDTQYF. Based on the CDR3 plus reference TRBV15 and TRBJ2-3, the full variable domain is DAMVIQNPRYQVTQFGKPVTLSCSQTLNHNVMYWYQQKSSQAPKLLFHYYDKDFNNEADTPDNFQSRRPNTSFCFLDIRSPGLGDTAMYLCATSRGGTGGDTQYFGPGTRLTVL.

This rearrangement joins TRBV3-1 (or the pseudogene TRBV3-2) to TRBJ2-4, with a weak D call TRBD1 (5 bases). Trimming removed 5 bases at V and 0 bases at J, with 5 bases between. Germline CDR1 reads LGHDT; CDR2 reads YNNKEL (reference sequence). CDR3 size: 13 residues. The CDR3 sequence: CASSGQAKNIQYF. The CDR3 DNA reads TGTGCCAGCAGCGGACAAGCCAAAAACATTCAGTACTTC.

This chain uses TRBV6-5 with TRBJ2-3, with a possible D match to TRBD2 (5 bases). The V end lost 6 bases, the J end lost 2 bases, and 9 bases lay between the germline ends. Germline V CDR1 and CDR2: MNHEY, SVGAGI. The CDR3 has 13 residues. The CDR3 DNA is TGTGCCAGCAGCCAGGACTTCACAGATACGCAGTATTTT. Translating gives CASSQDFTDTQYF.

This clone was seen just once. The V and J genes are TRBV11-2 and TRBJ2-3, with 16 bases aligning to TRBD2. Per the germline V gene, CDR1 is SGHAT and CDR2 is FQNNGV. V shed 5 bases, J shed 5 bases, and the junction held 7 bases outside the gene matches. CDR3 size: 17 residues. The chain's CDR3 is CASSHGGLAGGVDTQYF. CDR3 in DNA: TGTGCCAGCAGCCATGGGGGACTAGCGGGAGGGGTAGATACGCAGTATTTT.

The chain combines TRBV28 with TRBJ1-6; TRBD1 is a possible D gene (6 bases). The V end was cut by 6 bases, the J end by 7 bases, with 10 bases between. Germline V CDR1 and CDR2: MDHEN, SYDVKM. The length of the CDR3 is 13 residues. Here the CDR3 DNA reads TGTGCCAGCAGAACAGGGCAGAATTCACCCCTCCACTTT. This translates into CASRTGQNSPLHF.

V usage is TRBV7-3 and J usage is TRBJ2-7; 7 bases are shared with TRBD1. V lost 11 bases, J lost 3 bases, and 10 bases stayed unmatched. Germline assignment: CDR1 SGHTA and CDR2 FQGTGA. The CDR3 has 13 amino acids. CDR3 nucleotides: TGTGCCGATCTAGGACAGGCTGACTACGAGCAGTACTTC. It translates to CADLGQADYEQYF.

The chain joins TRBV6-5 to TRBJ1-5; weak D call: TRBD1 (6 bases). This CDR3 has 15 amino acids. Germline CDR1 is MNHEY and CDR2 is SVGAGI. V lost 7 bases to trimming and J lost 2 bases, with 15 bases between them. The chain's CDR3 is CASNPGGSRNQPQHF. The CDR3 DNA follows: TGTGCCAGCAATCCGGGGGGCTCCCGCAATCAGCCCCAGCATTTT.

The rearrangement uses TRBV5-1 and TRBJ2-3, with 7 positions matching TRBD2. Trimming took 2 bases from V and 4 from J; bases not matched to a gene: 16. This CDR3 contains 18 residues. The germline gives CDR1 SGHRS, CDR2 YFSETQ. CDR3 nucleotides: TGCGCCAGCAGCTTCGCCGACATACTAGCGAATAAACCAGATACGCAGTATTTT. This encodes CASSFADILANKPDTQYF.

The rearrangement uses TRBV19 and TRBJ1-1; D is ambiguous. Germline V gene lookup returns CDR1 LNHDA and CDR2 SQIVND (reference sequence). Trimming shortened V by 3 bases and J by 7 bases, and 15 bases separated the two germline ends. This CDR3 contains 14 residues. CDR3 residues: CASSMVPHSLEAFF. The DNA for the CDR3 is TGTGCCAGTAGTATGGTCCCCCACAGCCTTGAAGCTTTCTTT. Complete variable domain (other parts from reference TRBV19 and TRBJ1-1): DGGITQSPKYLFRKEGQNVTLSCEQNLNHDAMYWYRQDPGQGLRLIYYSQIVNDFQKGDIAEGYSVSREKKESFPLTVTSAQKNPTAFYLCASSMVPHSLEAFFGQGTRLTVV.

V and J are TRBV7-9 and TRBJ1-2; D call uncertain. The CDR3 loop spans 13 amino acids. Germline CDR1 reads SEHNR; CDR2 reads FQNEAQ (reference sequence). The V end was cut by 5 bases, the J end by 5 bases, with 12 bases between. The CDR3 loop reads CASSPQAPYGYTF. DNA for the CDR3: TGTGCCAGCAGCCCGCAGGCCCCATATGGCTACACCTTC.

The chain uses TRBV11-2 and TRBJ2-5, with TRBD2 matching 8 bases. Germline V gives CDR1 SGHAT, CDR2 FQNNGV. V gave up 0 bases and J gave up 7 bases; unmatched junction bases: 4. The CDR3 covers 14 residues. This CDR3 reads CASSLEAGVVTQYF. The CDR3 DNA reads TGTGCCAGCAGCTTAGAAGCGGGAGTTGTGACCCAGTACTTC.

To note about this clone: The sample carries other DNA sequences with the same CDR3. This chain joins TRBV2 and TRBJ2-3, with 11 positions matching TRBD2. Unmatched junction bases numbered 1, after V lost 5 bases and J lost 3 bases. CDR3 size: 14 residues. The germline gives CDR1 SNHLY, CDR2 FYNNEI. The DNA of the CDR3 is TGTGCCAGCAGTAGACTAGCGGGAACAGATACGCAGTATTTT. This gives the protein CASSRLAGTDTQYF.

The rearrangement links TRBV7-9 to TRBJ2-6, with D possibly being TRBD1 (6 bases). The CDR3 length is 18 residues. Germline CDR1 SEHNR, CDR2 FQNEAQ (reference sequence). The ends were cut back, 1 base at V and 2 bases at J, with 15 bases in the middle. The CDR3 reads CASSLGQGLGTGANVLTF. CDR3 sequence (DNA): TGTGCCAGCAGCTTAGGGCAGGGGCTAGGGACTGGGGCCAACGTCCTGACTTTC.

The gene calls are TRBV28 and TRBJ1-5; D possibly corresponds to TRBD1 (5 bases). Germline CDR1 and CDR2: MDHEN and SYDVKM. CDR3 size: 13 residues. V lost 6 bases, J lost 3 bases, and 9 bases lay in between. The CDR3 region has the DNA TGTGCCAGCAGAGACAGCAACAATCAGCCCCAGCATTTT. Its protein is CASRDSNNQPQHF.

The V and J genes are TRBV11-2 and TRBJ2-1, with TRBD2 matching 10 bases. Trimming cost V 2 bases and J 12 bases; bases outside gene matches: 10. The germline gives CDR1 SGHAT, CDR2 FQNNGV. The CDR3 length is 15 residues. CDR3 bases: TGTGCCAGCAGCTTATTAGCGGGGGGCACTCGGAGGCAGTTCTTC. Translated: CASSLLAGGTRRQFF. The full variable domain, with the rest looked up from reference TRBV11-2 and TRBJ2-1, is EAGVAQSPRYKIIEKRQSVAFWCNPISGHATLYWYQQILGQGPKLLIQFQNNGVVDDSQLPKDRFSAERLKGVDSTLKIQPAKLEDSAVYLCASSLLAGGTRRQFFGPGTRLTVL.

This chain links TRBV4-1 with TRBJ2-7; D may be TRBD2 (5 bases). CDR3 length: 15 residues. The germline V gene has CDR1 MGHRA and CDR2 YSYEKL. The V and J ends lost 1 base and 6 bases respectively, with 16 bases between them. CDR3 sequence reads: CASSQAVLGSSEQYF. The CDR3 DNA reads as TGCGCCAGCAGCCAAGCCGTTCTGGGGAGCTCCGAGCAGTACTTC.

This sequence joins TRBV5-4 and TRBJ1-1, with TRBD1 identical over 9 bases. This CDR3 comprises 16 residues. The ends lost 0 bases at V and 7 bases at J; junction bases unmatched: 10. Germline CDR1 and CDR2: SGHNT and YYREEE (reference sequence). The CDR3 nucleotides are TGTGCCAGCAGCTTGGTACAAGACAGGGGGAGGGGTGAAGCTTTCTTT. Translation: CASSLVQDRGRGEAFF.

This chain links TRBV19 with TRBJ1-1; D is possibly TRBD1 (5 bases). Trimming pared 4 bases from V and 0 bases from J, leaving 12 bases between. Germline CDR1 LNHDA, CDR2 SQIVND (reference sequence). The CDR3 covers 15 residues. The CDR3 nucleotides read TGTGCCAGTAGTAGACAGCTGAGCATGAACACTGAAGCTTTCTTT. This gives the protein CASSRQLSMNTEAFF.

J is TRBJ2-7 and V is TRBV2, with 10 bases that match TRBD2. Germline V gives CDR1 SNHLY, CDR2 FYNNEI. The V gene end was trimmed by 4 bases and the J gene end by 7 bases; junction bases not matched to a gene: 13. The CDR3 runs to 16 residues. CDR3 residues: CASSGQTSGIRGEQYF. The CDR3 DNA reads TGTGCCAGCAGTGGCCAAACTAGCGGGATCAGGGGGGAGCAGTACTTC.

V is TRBV6-5 and J is TRBJ2-7; D possibly corresponds to TRBD2 (6 bases). Germline V gene data show CDR1 as MNHEY and CDR2 as SVGAGI. The CDR3 is 13 amino acids. Trimming removed 11 bases from V and 1 base from J, with 15 bases in between. CDR3 sequence reads: CAASYGTSYEQYF. The CDR3, as DNA: TGTGCCGCCTCTTACGGGACTTCCTACGAGCAGTACTTC.

The chain is built from TRBV7-2 and TRBJ2-3; 12 bases fit TRBD2. Germline V gives CDR1 SGHTA, CDR2 FQGNSA. V lost 4 bases and J lost 2; bases outside the gene matches: 1. The CDR3 has 15 residues. The CDR3 sequence is CASSWTSGDTDTQYF. The CDR3 nucleotides are TGTGCCAGCAGCTGGACTAGCGGGGACACAGATACGCAGTATTTT.

The chain employs TRBV18 and TRBJ2-7, with D hard to call. V shed 6 bases and J shed 2 bases, with 17 bases lying between them. The CDR3 extends over 15 amino acids. Germline V lookup: CDR1 KGHSH, CDR2 LQKENI. CDR3 region: CASSPTPVGPYEQYV. In DNA, the CDR3 is TGTGCCAGCTCGCCAACCCCGGTCGGGCCCTACGAGCAGTACGTC.

The CDR3, as DNA: TGTGCCAGCAATAAATGGACAGGGGGCCGGGAGCAGTACTTC. Residues: CASNKWTGGREQYF. This chain connects TRBV28 to TRBJ2-7; 11 positions agree with TRBD1. This CDR3 spans 14 amino acids. From germline, CDR1 is MDHEN and CDR2 SYDVKM. V trimming: 7 bases; J trimming: 7 bases; junction bases outside the gene matches: 9.